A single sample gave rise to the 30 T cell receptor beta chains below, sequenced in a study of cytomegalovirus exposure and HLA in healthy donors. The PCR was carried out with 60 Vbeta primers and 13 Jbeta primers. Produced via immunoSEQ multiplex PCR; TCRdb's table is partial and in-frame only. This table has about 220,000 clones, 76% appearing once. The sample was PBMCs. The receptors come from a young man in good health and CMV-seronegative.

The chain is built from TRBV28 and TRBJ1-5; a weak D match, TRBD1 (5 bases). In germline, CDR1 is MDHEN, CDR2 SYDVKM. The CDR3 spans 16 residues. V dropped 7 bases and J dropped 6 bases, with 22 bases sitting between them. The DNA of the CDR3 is TGTGCCAGCACTCAAAGGGGACTACCGCGTTTTCAGCCCCAGCATTTT. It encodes CASTQRGLPRFQPQHF.

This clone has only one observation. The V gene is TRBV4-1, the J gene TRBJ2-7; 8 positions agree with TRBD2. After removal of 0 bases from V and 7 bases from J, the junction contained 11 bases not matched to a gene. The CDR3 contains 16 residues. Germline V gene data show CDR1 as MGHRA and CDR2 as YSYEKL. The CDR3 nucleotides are TGCGCCAGCAGCCAAGATCTCACTAGCGGAGCGGAAGAGCAGTACTTC. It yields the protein CASSQDLTSGAEEQYF.

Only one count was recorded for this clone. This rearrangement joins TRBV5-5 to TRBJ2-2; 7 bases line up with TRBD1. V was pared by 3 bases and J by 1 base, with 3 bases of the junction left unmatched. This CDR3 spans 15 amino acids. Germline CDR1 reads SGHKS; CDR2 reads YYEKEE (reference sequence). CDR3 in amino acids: CASSSGTVNTGELFF. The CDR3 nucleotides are TGTGCCAGCAGCTCCGGGACAGTGAACACCGGGGAGCTGTTTTTT.

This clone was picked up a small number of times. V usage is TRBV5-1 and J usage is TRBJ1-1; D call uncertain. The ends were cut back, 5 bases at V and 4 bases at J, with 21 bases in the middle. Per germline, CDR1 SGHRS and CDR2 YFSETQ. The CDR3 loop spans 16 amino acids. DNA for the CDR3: TGCGCCAGCAGGAGTGGGCAGGAACATTTTGGCACTGAAGCTTTCTTT. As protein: CASRSGQEHFGTEAFF.

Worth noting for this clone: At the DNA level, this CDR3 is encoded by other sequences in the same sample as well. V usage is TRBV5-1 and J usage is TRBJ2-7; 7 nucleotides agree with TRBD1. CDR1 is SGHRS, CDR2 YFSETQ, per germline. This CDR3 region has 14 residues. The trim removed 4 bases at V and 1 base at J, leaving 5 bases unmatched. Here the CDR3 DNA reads TGCGCCAGCAGCCCAGGGGGTGCGTCCTACGAGCAGTACTTC. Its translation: CASSPGGASYEQYF.

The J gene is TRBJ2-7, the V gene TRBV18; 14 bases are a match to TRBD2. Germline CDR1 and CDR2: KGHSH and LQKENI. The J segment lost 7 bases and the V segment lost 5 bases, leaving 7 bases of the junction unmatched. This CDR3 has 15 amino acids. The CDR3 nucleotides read TGTGCCAGCTCATTAGGGACTAGCGGGAGACAGGAGCAGTACTTC. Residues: CASSLGTSGRQEQYF.

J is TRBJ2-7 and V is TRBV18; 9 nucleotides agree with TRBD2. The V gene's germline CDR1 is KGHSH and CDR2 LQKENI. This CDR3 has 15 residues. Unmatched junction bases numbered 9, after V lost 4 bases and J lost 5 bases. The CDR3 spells CASSLVPSGNHEQYF. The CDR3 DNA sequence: TGTGCCAGCTCACTAGTGCCTAGCGGGAACCACGAGCAGTACTTC.

The DNA for the CDR3 is TGTGCCACCAGCAGACGTTCAGATACGCAGTATTTT. Protein sequence: CATSRRSDTQYF. The rearrangement links TRBV15 to TRBJ2-3; D not certain. Germline V gives CDR1 LNHNV, CDR2 YYDKDF (reference sequence). CDR3 length equals 12 residues. Trimming removed 2 bases from V and 4 bases from J, with 4 bases in between. Filled out from reference TRBV15 and TRBJ2-3, the complete variable domain reads DAMVIQNPRYQVTQFGKPVTLSCSQTLNHNVMYWYQQKSSQAPKLLFHYYDKDFNNEADTPDNFQSRRPNTSFCFLDIRSPGLGDTAMYLCATSRRSDTQYFGPGTRLTVL.

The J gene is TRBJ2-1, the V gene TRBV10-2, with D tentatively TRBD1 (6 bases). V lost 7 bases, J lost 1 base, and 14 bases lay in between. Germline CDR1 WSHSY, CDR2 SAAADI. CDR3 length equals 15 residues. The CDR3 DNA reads TGCGCCAGCATCCGGGACACGAAATCCTACAATGAGCAGTTCTTC. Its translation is CASIRDTKSYNEQFF.

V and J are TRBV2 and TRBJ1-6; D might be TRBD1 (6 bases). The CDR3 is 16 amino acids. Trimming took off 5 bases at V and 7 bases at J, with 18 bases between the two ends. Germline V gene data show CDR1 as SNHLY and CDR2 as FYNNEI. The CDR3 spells CASSSNRAGRNSPLHF. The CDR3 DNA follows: TGTGCCAGCAGTTCGAACAGGGCTGGTAGAAATTCACCCCTCCACTTT.

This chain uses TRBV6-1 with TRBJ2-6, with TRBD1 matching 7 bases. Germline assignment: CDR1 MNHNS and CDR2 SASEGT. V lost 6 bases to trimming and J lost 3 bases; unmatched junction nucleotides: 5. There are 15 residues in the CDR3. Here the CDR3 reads CASRATGVGANVLTF. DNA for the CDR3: TGTGCCAGCAGGGCTACAGGGGTTGGGGCCAACGTCCTGACTTTC.

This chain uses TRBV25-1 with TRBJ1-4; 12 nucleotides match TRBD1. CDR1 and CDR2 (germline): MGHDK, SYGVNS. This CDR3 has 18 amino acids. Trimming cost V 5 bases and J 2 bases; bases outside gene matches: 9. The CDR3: CASSLGQGAVTTNEKLFF. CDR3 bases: TGTGCCAGCAGTTTGGGACAGGGGGCCGTGACCACTAATGAAAAACTGTTTTTT.

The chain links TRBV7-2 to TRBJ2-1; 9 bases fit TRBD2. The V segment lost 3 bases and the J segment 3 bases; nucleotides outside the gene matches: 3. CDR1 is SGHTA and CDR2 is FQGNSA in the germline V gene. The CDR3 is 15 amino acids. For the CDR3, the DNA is TGTGCCAGCAGCTTCTTAGCGGGAGACTACAATGAGCAGTTCTTC. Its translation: CASSFLAGDYNEQFF.

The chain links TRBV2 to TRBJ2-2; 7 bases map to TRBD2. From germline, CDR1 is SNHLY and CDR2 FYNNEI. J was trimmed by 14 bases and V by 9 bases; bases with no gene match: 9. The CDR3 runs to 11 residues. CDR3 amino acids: CASGEGLGLFF. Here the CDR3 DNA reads TGTGCCAGTGGGGAGGGGTTGGGACTGTTTTTT. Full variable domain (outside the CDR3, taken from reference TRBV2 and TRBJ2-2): EPEVTQTPSHQVTQMGQEVILRCVPISNHLYFYWYRQILGQKVEFLVSFYNNEISEKSEIFDDQFSVERPDGSNFTLKIRSTKLEDSAMYFCASGEGLGLFFGEGSRLTVL.

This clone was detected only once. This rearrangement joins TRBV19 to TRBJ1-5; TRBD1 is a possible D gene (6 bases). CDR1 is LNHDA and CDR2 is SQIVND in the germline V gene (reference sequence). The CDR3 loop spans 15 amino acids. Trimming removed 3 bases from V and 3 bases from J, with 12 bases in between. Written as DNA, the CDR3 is TGTGCCAGTAGTATCCCAGGACAGAACAATCAGCCCCAGCATTTT. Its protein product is CASSIPGQNNQPQHF.

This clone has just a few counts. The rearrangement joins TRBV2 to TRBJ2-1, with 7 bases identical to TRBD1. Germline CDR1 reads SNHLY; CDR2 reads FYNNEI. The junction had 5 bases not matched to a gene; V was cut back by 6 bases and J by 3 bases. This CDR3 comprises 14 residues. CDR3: CASSRQGLYNEQFF. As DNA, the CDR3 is TGTGCCAGCAGCCGACAGGGCCTCTACAATGAGCAGTTCTTC.

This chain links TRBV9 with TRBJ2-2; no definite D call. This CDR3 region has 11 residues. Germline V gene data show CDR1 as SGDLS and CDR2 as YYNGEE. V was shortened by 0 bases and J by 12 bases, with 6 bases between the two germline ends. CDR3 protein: CASSVGSKLFF. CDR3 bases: TGTGCCAGCAGCGTAGGGTCTAAGCTGTTTTTT.

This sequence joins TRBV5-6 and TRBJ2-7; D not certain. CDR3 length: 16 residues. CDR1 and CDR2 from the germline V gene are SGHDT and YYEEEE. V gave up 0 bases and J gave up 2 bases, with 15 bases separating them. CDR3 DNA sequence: TGTGCCAGCAGCTTGGCCGACTTAATGCCTACCTACGAGCAGTACTTC. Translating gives CASSLADLMPTYEQYF.

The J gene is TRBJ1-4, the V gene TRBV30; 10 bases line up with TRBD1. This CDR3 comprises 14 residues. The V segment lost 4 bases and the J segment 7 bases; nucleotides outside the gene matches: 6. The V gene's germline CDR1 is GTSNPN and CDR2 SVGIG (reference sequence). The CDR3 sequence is CAWTYGDRGEKLFF. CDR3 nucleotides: TGTGCCTGGACCTACGGGGACAGGGGTGAAAAACTGTTTTTT. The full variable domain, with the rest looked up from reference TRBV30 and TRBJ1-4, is SQTIHQWPATLVQPVGSPLSLECTVEGTSNPNLYWYRQAAGRGLQLLFYSVGIGQISSEVPQNLSASRPQDRQFILSSKKLLLSDSGFYLCAWTYGDRGEKLFFGSGTQLSVL.

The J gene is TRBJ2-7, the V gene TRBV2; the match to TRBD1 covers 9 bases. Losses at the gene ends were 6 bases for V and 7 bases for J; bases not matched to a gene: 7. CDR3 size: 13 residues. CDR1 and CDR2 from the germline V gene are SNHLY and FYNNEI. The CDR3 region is CASSPATGGEQYF. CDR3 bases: TGTGCCAGCAGCCCCGCGACAGGGGGAGAGCAGTACTTC.

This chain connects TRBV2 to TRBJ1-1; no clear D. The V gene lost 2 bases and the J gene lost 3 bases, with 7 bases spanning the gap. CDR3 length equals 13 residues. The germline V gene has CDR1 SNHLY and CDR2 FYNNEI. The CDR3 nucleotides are TGTGCCAGCAGTGAATATCACTACACTGAAGCTTTCTTT. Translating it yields CASSEYHYTEAFF.

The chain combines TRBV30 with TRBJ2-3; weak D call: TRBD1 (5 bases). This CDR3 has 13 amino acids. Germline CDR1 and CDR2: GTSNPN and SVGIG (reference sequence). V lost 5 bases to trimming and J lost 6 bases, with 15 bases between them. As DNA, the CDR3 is TGTGCCTGGGGCTCGAACAGGATGGATACGCAGTATTTT. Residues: CAWGSNRMDTQYF. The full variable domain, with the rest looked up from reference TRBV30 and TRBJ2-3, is SQTIHQWPATLVQPVGSPLSLECTVEGTSNPNLYWYRQAAGRGLQLLFYSVGIGQISSEVPQNLSASRPQDRQFILSSKKLLLSDSGFYLCAWGSNRMDTQYFGPGTRLTVL.

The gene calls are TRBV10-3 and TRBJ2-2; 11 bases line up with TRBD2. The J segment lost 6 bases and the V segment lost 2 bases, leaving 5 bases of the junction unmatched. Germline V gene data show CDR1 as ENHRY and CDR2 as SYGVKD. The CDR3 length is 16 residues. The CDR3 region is CAISERLAGGAGELFF. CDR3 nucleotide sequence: TGTGCCATCAGTGAGAGGCTAGCGGGAGGTGCCGGGGAGCTGTTTTTT.

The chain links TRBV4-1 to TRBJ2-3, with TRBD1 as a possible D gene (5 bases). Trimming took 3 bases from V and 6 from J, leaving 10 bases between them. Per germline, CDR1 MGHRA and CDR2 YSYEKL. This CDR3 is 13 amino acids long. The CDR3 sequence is CASSQGLADTQYF. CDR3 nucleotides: TGCGCCAGCAGCCAGGGGCTGGCCGATACGCAGTATTTT.

The DNA of the CDR3 is TGTGCCACCCCCAGGGTGCCGTGCGAGCAGTACTTC. Amino acids: CATPRVPCEQYF. The V and J genes are TRBV15 and TRBJ2-5; a possible D gene is TRBD1 (5 bases). The DNA end favors TRBJ2-7, so the J call may be wrong. The CDR3 length is 12 residues. The germline gives CDR1 LNHNV, CDR2 YYDKDF (reference sequence).

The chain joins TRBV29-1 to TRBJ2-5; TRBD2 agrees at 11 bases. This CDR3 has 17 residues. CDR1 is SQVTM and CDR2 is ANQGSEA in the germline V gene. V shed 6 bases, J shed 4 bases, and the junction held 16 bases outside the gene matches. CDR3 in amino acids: CSVSGTSGLRPRETQYF. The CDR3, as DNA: TGCAGCGTGTCCGGGACTAGCGGTCTAAGACCAAGAGAGACCCAGTACTTC. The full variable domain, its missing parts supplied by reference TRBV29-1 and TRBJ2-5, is SAVISQKPSRDICQRGTSLTIQCQVDSQVTMMFWYRQQPGQSLTLIATANQGSEATYESGFVIDKFPISRPNLTFSTLTVSNMSPEDSSIYLCSVSGTSGLRPRETQYFGPGTRLLVL.

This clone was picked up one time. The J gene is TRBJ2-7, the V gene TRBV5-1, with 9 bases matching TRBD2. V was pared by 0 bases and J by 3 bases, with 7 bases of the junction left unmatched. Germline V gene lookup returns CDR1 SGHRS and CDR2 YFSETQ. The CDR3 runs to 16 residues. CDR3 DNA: TGCGCCAGCAGCTTGGATAATAGCGGGAGAAGCTACGAGCAGTACTTC. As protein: CASSLDNSGRSYEQYF.

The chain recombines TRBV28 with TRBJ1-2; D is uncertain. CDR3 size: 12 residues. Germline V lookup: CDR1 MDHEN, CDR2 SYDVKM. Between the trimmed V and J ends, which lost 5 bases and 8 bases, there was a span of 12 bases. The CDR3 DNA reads TGTGCCAGCAGTGCCTGGCAGGCCGGCTACACCTTC. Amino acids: CASSAWQAGYTF.

CDR3 residues: CASSEFTGLTDTQYF. The CDR3 DNA is TGCGCCAGCAGTGAGTTCACGGGATTAACAGATACGCAGTATTTT. The chain combines TRBV10-1 with TRBJ2-3; D might be TRBD2 (5 bases). This CDR3 has 15 amino acids. Deletions cut 1 base from V and 3 bases from J, with 11 bases between. Germline CDR1 WNHNN, CDR2 SYGVQD (reference sequence).

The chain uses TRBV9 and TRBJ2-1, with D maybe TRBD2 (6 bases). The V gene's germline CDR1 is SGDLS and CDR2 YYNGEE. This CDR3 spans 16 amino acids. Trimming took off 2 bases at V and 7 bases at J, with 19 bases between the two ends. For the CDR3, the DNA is TGTGCCAGCAGCGTTGGGACTGCCACCTCCCTTAATGAGCAGTTCTTC. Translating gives CASSVGTATSLNEQFF.